The 6 T cell receptor beta chains below come from one sample, sequenced in a study of cytomegalovirus exposure and HLA in healthy donors. The primer mix had 60 Vbeta and 13 Jbeta primers. Sequencing was performed with immunoSEQ multiplex PCR; in TCRdb, only in-frame clones are kept and a portion is missing. The sample records 100,000 to 150,000 clones, approximately 78% being singletons. The sample comprised PBMCs. Receptors originate from a woman aged 45-59 years in good health and CMV-seropositive.

This chain connects TRBV9 to TRBJ2-3; D is perhaps TRBD1 (5 bases). Germline CDR1 is SGDLS and CDR2 is YYNGEE. The ends were cut back, 0 bases at V and 0 bases at J, with 8 bases in the middle. This CDR3 has 15 residues. CDR3 coding DNA: TGTGCCAGCAGCGTAGCCCCAGGGAGCACAGATACGCAGTATTTT. Translation: CASSVAPGSTDTQYF.

The chain uses TRBV9 and TRBJ2-1, with 8 bases lining up with TRBD2. Looked up from germline, CDR1 is SGDLS and CDR2 is YYNGEE. V shed 3 bases and J 0 bases; nucleotides not matched to a gene: 5. The CDR3 has 16 residues. As DNA, the CDR3 is TGTGCCAGCAGCGGCCAGAGCGGGAGCTCCTACAATGAGCAGTTCTTC. Its translation is CASSGQSGSSYNEQFF.

This clone was counted a few times. The chain uses TRBV6-5 and TRBJ1-1; D is unclear. With 5 bases removed from V and 3 bases from J, the gap between germline ends came to 10 bases. Looked up from germline, CDR1 is MNHEY and CDR2 is SVGAGI. This CDR3 is 13 amino acids long. CDR3 nucleotides: TGTGCCAGCAGTGCCCACATTCACACTGAAGCTTTCTTT. Protein product: CASSAHIHTEAFF.

This clone was detected a few times. This sequence joins TRBV6-5 and TRBJ1-1, with TRBD1 matching 7 bases. Trimming took 4 bases from V and 4 from J; bases not matched to a gene: 6. Germline V gives CDR1 MNHEY, CDR2 SVGAGI. CDR3 length: 14 amino acids. The CDR3 loop reads CASSFTGVGTEAFF. Written as DNA, the CDR3 is TGTGCCAGCAGTTTTACAGGGGTTGGCACTGAAGCTTTCTTT.

The V and J genes are TRBV7-9 and TRBJ1-2; a possible D gene is TRBD1 (6 bases). The length of the CDR3 is 13 residues. Germline CDR1 is SEHNR and CDR2 is FQNEAQ (reference sequence). Trimming removed 1 base at V and 10 bases at J, with 13 bases between. CDR3 in amino acids: CASSLGFRGDYTF. As DNA, the CDR3 is TGTGCCAGCAGCTTAGGTTTCAGGGGAGACTACACCTTC.

This clone was found once. The J gene is TRBJ1-2, the V gene TRBV7-9; 8 nucleotides agree with TRBD1. Germline lookup yields CDR1 SEHNR and CDR2 FQNEAQ (reference sequence). The CDR3 consists of 15 residues. The J segment lost 4 bases and the V segment lost 4 bases, leaving 8 bases of the junction unmatched. This CDR3 is CASSSIRGRGYGYTF. The DNA of the CDR3 is TGTGCCAGCAGCTCCATCAGGGGGCGAGGCTATGGCTACACCTTC.